The TCR beta chain under discussion was sequenced for a study of blood T cell repertoires in COVID-19. For the study at large: The study drew acute and convalescent COVID-19 samples from the United States, Italy and Spain. Sources were T cells, B-cell-depleted T cells, or PBMCs; the material itself was cDNA or gDNA.

This CDR3 spans 15 amino acids. Trimming took off 0 bases at V and 2 bases at J, with 9 bases between the two ends. Germline CDR1 and CDR2: LNHDA and SQIVND (reference sequence). Per the authors' pipeline: Amplification from reference gene primers served as the basis for estimated nucleated cell counts. TCRdb's copy holds only in-frame clones and misses some; the assay was immunoSEQ multiplex PCR. That table gives V, J and clone size, and the DNA gave D and trimming. The sample comprises approximately 170,000 clones, 86% of which are singletons, and approximately 4% rests with the top ten. This receptor was taken from a woman between 70 and 85 years old with acute or convalescent COVID-19. Sequenced: peripheral blood. J is TRBJ2-3 and V is TRBV19; D possibly corresponds to TRBD2 (6 bases). DNA of the CDR3: TGTGCCAGTAGTATAGACGGGACTCCCACAGATACGCAGTATTTT. Its protein is CASSIDGTPTDTQYF.